This T cell receptor beta chain came from a study of technical replicates of blood from a handful of donors. The assay was immunoSEQ multiplex PCR, and TCRdb's table has in-frame clones only and misses some. The data show approximately 60,000 clones, approximately 87% seen once. The source material was PBMCs. This receptor was identified in a human donor in good health. Some clones in this sample may be carry-over from other donors' samples.

Here the CDR3 reads CASSQGRGVYGYTF. In DNA, the CDR3 is TGCGCCAGCAGCCAGGGGAGGGGGGTCTATGGCTACACCTTC. The chain employs TRBV4-1 and TRBJ1-2, with D possibly being TRBD1 (6 bases). This CDR3 comprises 14 residues. Trimming took 3 bases from V and 4 from J, leaving 12 bases between them. Germline-derived CDR1 and CDR2 are MGHRA and YSYEKL.